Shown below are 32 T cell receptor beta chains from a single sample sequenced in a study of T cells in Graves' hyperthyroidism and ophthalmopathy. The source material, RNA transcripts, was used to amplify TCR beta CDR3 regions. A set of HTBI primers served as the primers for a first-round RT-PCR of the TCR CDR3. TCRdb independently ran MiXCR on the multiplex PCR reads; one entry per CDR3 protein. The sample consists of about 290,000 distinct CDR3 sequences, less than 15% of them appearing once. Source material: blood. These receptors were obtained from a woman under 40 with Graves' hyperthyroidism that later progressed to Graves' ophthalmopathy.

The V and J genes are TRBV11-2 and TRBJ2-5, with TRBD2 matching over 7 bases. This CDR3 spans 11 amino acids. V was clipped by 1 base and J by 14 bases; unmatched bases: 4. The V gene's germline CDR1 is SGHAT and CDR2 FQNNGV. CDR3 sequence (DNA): TGTGCCAGCAGCTTAGCGGGCGGGAGCTACTTC. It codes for CASSLAGGSYF.

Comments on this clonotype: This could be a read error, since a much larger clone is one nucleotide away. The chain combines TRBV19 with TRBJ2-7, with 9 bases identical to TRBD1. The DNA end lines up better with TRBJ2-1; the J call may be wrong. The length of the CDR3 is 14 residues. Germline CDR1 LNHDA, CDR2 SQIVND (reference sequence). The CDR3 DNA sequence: TGTGCCAGTACACCCCGGGACAGGGTCTACGAGCAGTTCTTC. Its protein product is CASTPRDRVYEQFF.

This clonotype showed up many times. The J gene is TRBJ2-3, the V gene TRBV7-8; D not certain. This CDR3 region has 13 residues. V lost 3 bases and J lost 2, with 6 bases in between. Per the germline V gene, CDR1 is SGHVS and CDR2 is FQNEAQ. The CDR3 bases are TGTGCCAGCAGCTTCGGGTACACAGATACGCAGTATTTT. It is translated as CASSFGYTDTQYF.

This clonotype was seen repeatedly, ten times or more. CDR3 sequence (DNA): TGCAGTGCTATAGAGAACTCCTACAATGAGCAGTTCTTC. Amino acids: CSAIENSYNEQFF. The rearrangement links TRBV20-1 to TRBJ2-1; D unclear. CDR3 length: 13 amino acids. Germline CDR1 and CDR2: DFQATT and SNEGSKA (reference sequence). The V end lost 4 bases, the J end lost 0 bases, and 7 bases lay between the germline ends.

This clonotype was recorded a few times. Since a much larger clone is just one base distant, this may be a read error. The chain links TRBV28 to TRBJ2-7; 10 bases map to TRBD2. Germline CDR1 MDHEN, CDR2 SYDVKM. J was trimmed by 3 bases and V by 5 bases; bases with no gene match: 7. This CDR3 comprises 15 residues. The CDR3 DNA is TGTGCCAGCAGTGTTACTCGGACTAGCGGCTACGAGCAGTACTTC. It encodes CASSVTRTSGYEQYF. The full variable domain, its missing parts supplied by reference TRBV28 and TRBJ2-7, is DVKVTQSSRYLVKRTGEKVFLECVQDMDHENMFWYRQDPGLGLRLIYFSYDVKMKEKGDIPEGYSVSREKKERFSLILESASTNQTSMYLCASSVTRTSGYEQYFGPGTRLTVT.

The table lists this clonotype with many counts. The chain's CDR3 is CAWSVQGDSPLHF. DNA of the CDR3: TGTGCCTGGAGTGTCCAGGGGGATTCACCCCTCCACTTT. V usage is TRBV30 and J usage is TRBJ1-6; 7 bases fit TRBD1. Germline CDR1 and CDR2: GTSNPN and SVGIG (reference sequence). J was trimmed by 8 bases and V by 0 bases; bases with no gene match: 1. The CDR3 extends over 13 amino acids.

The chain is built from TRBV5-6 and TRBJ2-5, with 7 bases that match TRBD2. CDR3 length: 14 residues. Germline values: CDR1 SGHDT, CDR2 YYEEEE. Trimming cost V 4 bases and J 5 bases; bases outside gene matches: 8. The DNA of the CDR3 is TGTGCCAGCAGCCCGGGACTAAACCTGGAGACCCAGTACTTC. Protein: CASSPGLNLETQYF. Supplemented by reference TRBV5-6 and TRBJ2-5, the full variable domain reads DAGVTQSPTHLIKTRGQQVTLRCSPKSGHDTVSWYQQALGQGPQFIFQYYEEEERQRGNFPDRFSGHQFPNYSSELNVNALLLGDSALYLCASSPGLNLETQYFGPGTRLLVL.

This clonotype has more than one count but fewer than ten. DNA of the CDR3: TGTGCCATCAGTGAGTCTCCAGGGGTCTACGAGCAGTACTTC. Its protein product is CAISESPGVYEQYF. This chain joins TRBV10-3 and TRBJ2-7, with D possibly TRBD1 on 6 matching bases. V was cut by 0 bases and J by 3 bases, with 9 bases left in between. The CDR3 sequence is 14 residues long. The germline V gene encodes CDR1 ENHRY and CDR2 SYGVKD.

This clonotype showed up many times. This CDR3 reads CASSPGTGEQYF. CDR3 bases: TGTGCCAGCAGCCCCGGGACAGGCGAGCAGTACTTC. The rearrangement links TRBV7-9 to TRBJ2-7; 8 bases match TRBD1. Germline CDR1 SEHNR, CDR2 FQNEAQ (reference sequence). Trimming at V came to 5 bases and at J to 6 bases, leaving 3 bases not matched to a gene. CDR3 length: 12 amino acids.

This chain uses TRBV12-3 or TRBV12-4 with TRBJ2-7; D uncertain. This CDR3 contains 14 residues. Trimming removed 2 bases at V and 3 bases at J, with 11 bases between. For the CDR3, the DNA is TGTGCCAGCAGTTTAAGGGTTGGCTTCTACGAGCAGTACTTC. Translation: CASSLRVGFYEQYF.

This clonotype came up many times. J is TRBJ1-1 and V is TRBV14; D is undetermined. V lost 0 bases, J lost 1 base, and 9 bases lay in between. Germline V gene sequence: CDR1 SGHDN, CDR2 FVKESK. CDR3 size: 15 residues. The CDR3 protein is CASSQEPWGNTEAFF. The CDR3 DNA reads TGTGCCAGCAGCCAAGAGCCATGGGGGAACACTGAAGCTTTCTTT.

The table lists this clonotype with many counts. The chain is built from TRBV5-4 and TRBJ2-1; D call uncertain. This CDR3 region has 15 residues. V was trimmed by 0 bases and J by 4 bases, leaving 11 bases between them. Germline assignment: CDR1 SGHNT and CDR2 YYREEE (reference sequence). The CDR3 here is CASSLGIREYNEQFF. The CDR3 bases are TGTGCCAGCAGCTTGGGGATTAGGGAATACAATGAGCAGTTCTTC. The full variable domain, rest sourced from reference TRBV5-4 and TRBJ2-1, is ETGVTQSPTHLIKTRGQQVTLRCSSQSGHNTVSWYQQALGQGPQFIFQYYREEENGRGNFPPRFSGLQFPNYSSELNVNALELDDSALYLCASSLGIREYNEQFFGPGTRLTVL.

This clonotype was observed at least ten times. The CDR3 sequence: CASSLSWDRDYYEQYF. The CDR3 nucleotides read TGTGCCAGCAGTTTAAGTTGGGACAGGGATTATTACGAGCAGTACTTC. V gene TRBV12-3 or TRBV12-4 combines with J gene TRBJ2-7; 9 bases fit TRBD1. The CDR3 spans 16 residues. Germline trimming cut 2 bases from V and 4 bases from J; bases unmatched to any gene: 9.

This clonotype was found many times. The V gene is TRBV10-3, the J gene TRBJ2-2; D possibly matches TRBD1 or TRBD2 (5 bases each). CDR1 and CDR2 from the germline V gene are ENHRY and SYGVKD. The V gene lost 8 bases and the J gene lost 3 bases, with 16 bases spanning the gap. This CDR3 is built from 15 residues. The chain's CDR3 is CAIRIGGRDTGELFF. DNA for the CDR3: TGTGCCATCCGTATTGGGGGAAGAGACACCGGGGAGCTGTTTTTT.

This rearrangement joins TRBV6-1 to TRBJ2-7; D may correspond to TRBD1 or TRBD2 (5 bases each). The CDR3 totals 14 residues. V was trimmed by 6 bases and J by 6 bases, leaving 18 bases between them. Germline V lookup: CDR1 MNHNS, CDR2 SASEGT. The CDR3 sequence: CASRAAGATIEQYF. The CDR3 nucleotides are TGTGCCAGCAGGGCCGCCGGGGCTACTATCGAGCAGTACTTC.

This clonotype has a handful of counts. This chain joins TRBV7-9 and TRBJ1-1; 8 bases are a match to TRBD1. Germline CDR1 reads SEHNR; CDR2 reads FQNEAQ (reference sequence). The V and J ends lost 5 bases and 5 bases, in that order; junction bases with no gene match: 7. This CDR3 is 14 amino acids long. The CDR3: CASSPRTGWTEAFF. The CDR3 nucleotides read TGTGCCAGCAGCCCGAGGACAGGGTGGACTGAAGCTTTCTTT. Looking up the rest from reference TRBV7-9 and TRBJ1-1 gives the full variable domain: DTGVSQNPRHKITKRGQNVTFRCDPISEHNRLYWYRQTLGQGPEFLTYFQNEAQLEKSRLLSDRFSAERPKGSFSTLEIQRTEQGDSAMYLCASSPRTGWTEAFFGQGTRLTVV.

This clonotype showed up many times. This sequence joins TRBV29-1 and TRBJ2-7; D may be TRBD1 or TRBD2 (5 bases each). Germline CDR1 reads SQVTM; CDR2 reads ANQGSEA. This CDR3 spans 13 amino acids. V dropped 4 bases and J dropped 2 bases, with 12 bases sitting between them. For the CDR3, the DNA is TGCAGCGTTGTCGGGGCTCGTACCTACGAGCAGTACTTC. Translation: CSVVGARTYEQYF.

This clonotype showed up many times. CDR3 DNA: TGTGCCAGCTCACCAGCGCAGGGTAACACTGAAGCTTTCTTT. Translated, it gives CASSPAQGNTEAFF. The rearrangement uses TRBV18 and TRBJ1-1; TRBD1 is a possible D gene (5 bases). This CDR3 spans 14 amino acids. V was cut by 2 bases and J by 2 bases, with 9 bases left in between. From germline, CDR1 is KGHSH and CDR2 LQKENI.

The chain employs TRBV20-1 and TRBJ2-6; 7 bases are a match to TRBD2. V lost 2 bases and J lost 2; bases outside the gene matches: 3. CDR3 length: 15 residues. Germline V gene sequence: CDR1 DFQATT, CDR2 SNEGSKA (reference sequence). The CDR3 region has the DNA TGCAGTGCTAGACCAGGGAGGGCTGGGGCCAACGTCCTGACTTTC. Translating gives CSARPGRAGANVLTF.

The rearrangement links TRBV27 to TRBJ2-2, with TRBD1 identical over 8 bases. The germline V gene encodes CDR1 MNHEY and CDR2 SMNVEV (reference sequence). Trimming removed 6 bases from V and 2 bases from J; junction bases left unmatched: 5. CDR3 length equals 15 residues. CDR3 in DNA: TGTGCCAGCAGGTCAGACAGGGGAAACACCGGGGAGCTGTTTTTT. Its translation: CASRSDRGNTGELFF.

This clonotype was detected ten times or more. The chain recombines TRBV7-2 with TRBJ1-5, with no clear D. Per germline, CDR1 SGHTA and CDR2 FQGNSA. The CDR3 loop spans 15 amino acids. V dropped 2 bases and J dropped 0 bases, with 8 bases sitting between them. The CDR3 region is CASSLNLNSNQPQHF. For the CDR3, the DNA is TGTGCCAGCAGCTTAAACTTAAATAGCAATCAGCCCCAGCATTTT.

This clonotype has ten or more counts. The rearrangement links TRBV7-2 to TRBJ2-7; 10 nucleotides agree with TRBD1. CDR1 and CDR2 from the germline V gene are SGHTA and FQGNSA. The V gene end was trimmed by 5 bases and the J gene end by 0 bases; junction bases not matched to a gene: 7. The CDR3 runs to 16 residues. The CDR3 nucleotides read TGTGCCAGCAGCCAGTATCGGGACAGGGGCTCCTACGAGCAGTACTTC. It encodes CASSQYRDRGSYEQYF.

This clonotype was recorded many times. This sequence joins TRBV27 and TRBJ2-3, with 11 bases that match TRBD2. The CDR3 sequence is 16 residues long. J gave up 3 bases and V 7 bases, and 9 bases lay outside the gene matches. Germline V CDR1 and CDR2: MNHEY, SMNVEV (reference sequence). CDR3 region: CASNPQLAGDTDTQYF. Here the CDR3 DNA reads TGTGCCAGCAACCCCCAACTAGCGGGAGATACAGATACGCAGTATTTT.

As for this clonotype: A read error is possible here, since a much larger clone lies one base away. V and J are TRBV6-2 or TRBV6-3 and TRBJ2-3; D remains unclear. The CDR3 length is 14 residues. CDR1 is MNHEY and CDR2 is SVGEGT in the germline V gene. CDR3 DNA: TGTGCCAGCAGTTACTCGGACCACACAGATACGCGGTATTTT. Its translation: CASSYSDHTDTRYF.

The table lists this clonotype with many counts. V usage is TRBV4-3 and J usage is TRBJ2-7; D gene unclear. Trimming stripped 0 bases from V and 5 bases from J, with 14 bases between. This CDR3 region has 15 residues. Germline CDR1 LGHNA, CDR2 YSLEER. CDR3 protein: CASSQDVRSSHEQYF. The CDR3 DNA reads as TGCGCCAGCAGCCAAGATGTCAGGTCGAGTCACGAGCAGTACTTC.

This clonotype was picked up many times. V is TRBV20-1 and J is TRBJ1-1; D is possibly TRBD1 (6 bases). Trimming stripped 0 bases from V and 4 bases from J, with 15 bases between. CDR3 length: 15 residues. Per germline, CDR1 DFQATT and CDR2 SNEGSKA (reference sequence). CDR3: CSARDLIRGGTEAFF. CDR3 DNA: TGCAGTGCTAGAGACCTTATTAGGGGGGGCACTGAAGCTTTCTTT.

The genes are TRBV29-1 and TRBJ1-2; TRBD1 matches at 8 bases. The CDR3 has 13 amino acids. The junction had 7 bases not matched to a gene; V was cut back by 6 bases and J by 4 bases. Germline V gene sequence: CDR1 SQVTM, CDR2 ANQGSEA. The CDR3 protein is CSVSGTGGYGYTF. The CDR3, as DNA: TGCAGCGTGTCCGGGACAGGAGGCTATGGCTACACCTTC.

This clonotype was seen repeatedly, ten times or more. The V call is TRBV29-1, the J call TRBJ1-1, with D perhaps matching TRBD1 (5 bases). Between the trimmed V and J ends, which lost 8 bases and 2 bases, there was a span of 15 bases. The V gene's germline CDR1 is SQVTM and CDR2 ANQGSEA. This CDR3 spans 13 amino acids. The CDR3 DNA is TGCAGCCCGAAGAGGGACGCCAACACTGAAGCTTTCTTT. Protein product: CSPKRDANTEAFF.

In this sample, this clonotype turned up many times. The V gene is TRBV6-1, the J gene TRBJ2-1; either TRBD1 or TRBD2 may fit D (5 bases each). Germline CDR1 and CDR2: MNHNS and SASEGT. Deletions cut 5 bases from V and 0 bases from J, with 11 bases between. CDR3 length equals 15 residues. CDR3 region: CASSRDERSYNEQFF. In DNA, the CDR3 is TGTGCCAGCAGTCGGGACGAACGCTCCTACAATGAGCAGTTCTTC.

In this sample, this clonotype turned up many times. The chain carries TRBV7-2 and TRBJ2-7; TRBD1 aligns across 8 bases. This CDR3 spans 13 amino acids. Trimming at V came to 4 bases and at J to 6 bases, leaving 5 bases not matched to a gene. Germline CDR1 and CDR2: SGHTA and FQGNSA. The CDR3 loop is CASSSGQGGEQYF. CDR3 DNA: TGTGCCAGCAGCTCCGGACAGGGTGGCGAGCAGTACTTC.

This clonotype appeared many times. CDR3 DNA: TGCAGTGCTTGGGGACAGGGCGGGGAGACCCAGTACTTC. It encodes CSAWGQGGETQYF. V is TRBV20-1 and J is TRBJ2-5; the match to TRBD1 covers 9 bases. The CDR3 length is 13 residues. V shed 5 bases, J shed 5 bases, and the junction held 6 bases outside the gene matches. The V gene's germline CDR1 is DFQATT and CDR2 SNEGSKA (reference sequence).

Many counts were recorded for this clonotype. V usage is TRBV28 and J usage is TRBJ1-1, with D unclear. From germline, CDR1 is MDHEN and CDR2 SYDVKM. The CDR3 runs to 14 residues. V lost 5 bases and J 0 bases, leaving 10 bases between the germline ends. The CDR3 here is CASSPQLLNTEAFF. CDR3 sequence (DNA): TGTGCCAGCAGTCCGCAGCTCCTGAACACTGAAGCTTTCTTT. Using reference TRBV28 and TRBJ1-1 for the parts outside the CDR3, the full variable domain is DVKVTQSSRYLVKRTGEKVFLECVQDMDHENMFWYRQDPGLGLRLIYFSYDVKMKEKGDIPEGYSVSREKKERFSLILESASTNQTSMYLCASSPQLLNTEAFFGQGTRLTVV.